One sample yielded the 20 T cell receptor beta chains listed below, sequenced in a study of T cell responses to AZD1222 COVID-19 vaccine. Assay: immunoSEQ multiplex PCR; the TCRdb copy retains only in-frame clones and omits some. The top ten hold around 5.2% of the sample, which has about 90,000 clones, about 90% seen once. The sample in question was peripheral blood, obtained on day 0 of MenACWY control vaccination. The receptors come from an adult in good health.

The chain recombines TRBV7-2 with TRBJ2-1, with TRBD2 matching 11 bases. V gave up 5 bases and J gave up 5 bases; unmatched junction bases: 5. Germline-derived CDR1 and CDR2 are SGHTA and FQGNSA. The CDR3 contains 15 residues. Written as DNA, the CDR3 is TGTGCCAGCAGCCGTACTAGCGGGAGTAACAATGAGCAGTTCTTC. It specifies CASSRTSGSNNEQFF.

The genes are TRBV18 and TRBJ2-2; no definite D call. The germline V and J ends were trimmed by 2 bases and 1 base, with 8 bases remaining between them. The V gene's germline CDR1 is KGHSH and CDR2 LQKENI. The CDR3 consists of 15 residues. CDR3 sequence (DNA): TGTGCCAGCTCACCATACAGACAGAACACCGGGGAGCTGTTTTTT. This translates into CASSPYRQNTGELFF. The variable domain in full, with the rest retrieved from reference TRBV18 and TRBJ2-2, is NAGVMQNPRHLVRRRGQEARLRCSPMKGHSHVYWYRQLPEEGLKFMVYLQKENIIDESGMPKERFSAEFPKEGPSILRIQQVVRGDSAAYFCASSPYRQNTGELFFGEGSRLTVL.

The chain joins TRBV6-5 to TRBJ1-4; 9 nucleotides align to TRBD1. This CDR3 is built from 15 residues. Germline V gives CDR1 MNHEY, CDR2 SVGAGI. Trimming cost V 7 bases and J 6 bases; bases outside gene matches: 9. The DNA of the CDR3 is TGTGCCAGCACCCCACCGGGACAGGGTTATGAAAAACTGTTTTTT. Translated: CASTPPGQGYEKLFF.

A single count supports this clone. CDR3 in DNA: TGTGCCAGCAGTCCACTAGCGGGAGGGCCTCCAGATACGCAGTATTTT. Amino acids: CASSPLAGGPPDTQYF. The genes are TRBV27 and TRBJ2-3; 13 bases map to TRBD2. Germline CDR1 MNHEY, CDR2 SMNVEV (reference sequence). This CDR3 contains 16 residues. V lost 5 bases to trimming and J lost 4 bases; unmatched junction nucleotides: 6.

This clone is hyperexpanded in the sample. V and J are TRBV10-3 and TRBJ2-7; TRBD2 matches 7 bases. Per germline, CDR1 ENHRY and CDR2 SYGVKD. CDR3 length: 12 residues. Trimming at V came to 10 bases and at J to 0 bases, leaving 3 bases not matched to a gene. As DNA, the CDR3 is TGTGCCAGCGGACTAGTCTCCTACGAGCAGTACTTC. Translated: CASGLVSYEQYF.

The chain joins TRBV11-3 to TRBJ2-7, with 10 bases that match TRBD2. Unmatched junction bases numbered 7, after V lost 3 bases and J lost 2 bases. Germline V gene data show CDR1 as SGHNT and CDR2 as YENEEA. CDR3 length: 16 residues. The CDR3 DNA reads TGTGCCAGCAGCTTGGGTAGCGGGGGGCCCACCTACGAGCAGTACTTC. Translation gives CASSLGSGGPTYEQYF.

This clone came up a few times. The chain employs TRBV7-8 and TRBJ2-1; D is possibly TRBD1 or TRBD2 (5 bases each). This CDR3 contains 13 residues. V shed 4 bases and J shed 7 bases, with 11 bases lying between them. Per the germline V gene, CDR1 is SGHVS and CDR2 is FQNEAQ. CDR3 region: CASSSGPRNEQFF. The CDR3 bases are TGTGCCAGCAGCTCGGGACCTCGGAATGAGCAGTTCTTC.

The V call is TRBV24-1, the J call TRBJ2-1; D is tentatively TRBD1 or TRBD2 (5 bases each). The CDR3 is 11 amino acids. CDR1 is KGHDR and CDR2 is SFDVKD in the germline V gene. V was trimmed by 9 bases and J by 7 bases, leaving 9 bases between them. The CDR3 sequence: CATSGQNEQFF. The CDR3 DNA reads as TGTGCCACCTCGGGGCAGAATGAGCAGTTCTTC.

The chain carries TRBV7-9 and TRBJ2-2, with D hard to call. Trimming cost V 5 bases and J 0 bases, with 13 bases left between them. Germline V gene lookup returns CDR1 SEHNR and CDR2 FQNEAQ (reference sequence). This CDR3 comprises 16 residues. As DNA, the CDR3 is TGTGCCAGCAGCCCCCCGGGCCTCGCGAACACCGGGGAGCTGTTTTTT. Protein sequence: CASSPPGLANTGELFF.

V usage is TRBV5-1 and J usage is TRBJ2-7; TRBD2 matches 11 bases. V lost 4 bases, J lost 3 bases, and 18 bases stayed unmatched. The V gene's germline CDR1 is SGHRS and CDR2 YFSETQ. The CDR3 has 19 residues. CDR3 nucleotides: TGCGCCAGCAGCAATCCCGGGACTAGCGGCCTTAAAACTAACTACGAGCAGTACTTC. Its translation: CASSNPGTSGLKTNYEQYF.

The chain links TRBV6-5 to TRBJ2-1, with TRBD2 identical over 9 bases. The CDR3 consists of 15 residues. CDR1 is MNHEY, CDR2 SVGAGI, per germline. The trim removed 5 bases at V and 6 bases at J, leaving 8 bases unmatched. The DNA for the CDR3 is TGTGCCAGCAGTACAACGGGACTAGCAGGCAATGAGCAGTTCTTC. It is translated as CASSTTGLAGNEQFF.

The V and J genes are TRBV3-1 (or the pseudogene TRBV3-2) and TRBJ2-5, with 8 bases matching TRBD2. This CDR3 spans 14 amino acids. Trimming removed 4 bases from V and 4 bases from J; junction bases left unmatched: 5. Germline V gives CDR1 LGHDT, CDR2 YNNKEL (reference sequence). Written as DNA, the CDR3 is TGTGCCAGCAGCCTCACGGGGGGGCGAGAGACCCAGTACTTC. Its translation: CASSLTGGRETQYF.

In its sample, this clone was seen once. DNA of the CDR3: TGTGCCAGCAGTGAAGCCAGGGTGGCAGGGGTAGAGCAGTACTTC. Its protein is CASSEARVAGVEQYF. V is TRBV2 and J is TRBJ2-7; D is perhaps TRBD1 (6 bases). V was trimmed by 0 bases and J by 7 bases, leaving 16 bases between them. Per germline, CDR1 SNHLY and CDR2 FYNNEI. This CDR3 is built from 15 residues.

The V and J genes are TRBV5-1 and TRBJ2-3; no reliable D call. CDR1 SGHRS and CDR2 YFSETQ come from the germline V gene. V dropped 1 base and J dropped 3 bases, with 9 bases sitting between them. The CDR3 contains 14 residues. CDR3 residues: CASSLFGFTDTQYF. For the CDR3, the DNA is TGCGCCAGCAGCTTGTTTGGGTTTACAGATACGCAGTATTTT.

This chain's CDR3 is CASSKGQKNNYGYTF. CDR3 DNA: TGTGCCAGCAGCAAGGGACAGAAAAATAACTATGGCTACACCTTC. V is TRBV11-2 and J is TRBJ1-2; TRBD1 matches 7 bases. V dropped 5 bases and J dropped 1; count of bases not matched to a gene: 7. CDR1 is SGHAT and CDR2 is FQNNGV in the germline V gene. The CDR3 runs to 15 residues. Full variable domain (missing parts from reference TRBV11-2 and TRBJ1-2): EAGVAQSPRYKIIEKRQSVAFWCNPISGHATLYWYQQILGQGPKLLIQFQNNGVVDDSQLPKDRFSAERLKGVDSTLKIQPAKLEDSAVYLCASSKGQKNNYGYTFGSGTRLTVV.

The J gene is TRBJ2-1, the V gene TRBV10-2; D might be TRBD2 (6 bases). The CDR3 runs 13 residues. V gave up 7 bases and J gave up 7 bases, with 14 bases separating them. Germline V gives CDR1 WSHSY, CDR2 SAAADI. CDR3 region: CASKEGVGNEQFF. The CDR3 nucleotides are TGCGCCAGCAAGGAGGGAGTTGGGAATGAGCAGTTCTTC.

The chain couples TRBV6-1 to TRBJ2-1; no firm D call. Trimming stripped 1 base from V and 2 bases from J, with 9 bases between. In germline, CDR1 is MNHNS, CDR2 SASEGT. The CDR3 is 15 residues long. The CDR3 region is CASSEEVPPYNEQFF. CDR3 DNA sequence: TGTGCCAGCAGTGAAGAGGTGCCTCCCTACAATGAGCAGTTCTTC.

The gene calls are TRBV6-5 and TRBJ1-4, with TRBD1 matching 9 bases. This CDR3 has 14 residues. V dropped 6 bases and J dropped 6; count of bases not matched to a gene: 5. The germline V gene has CDR1 MNHEY and CDR2 SVGAGI. DNA of the CDR3: TGTGCCAGCAGACCGGGACAGGGCCATGAAAAACTGTTTTTT. The encoded protein is CASRPGQGHEKLFF.

The V gene is TRBV28, the J gene TRBJ2-5, with 10 nucleotides matching TRBD1. V trimming: 6 bases; J trimming: 0 bases; junction bases outside the gene matches: 7. CDR1 and CDR2 (germline): MDHEN, SYDVKM. The CDR3 extends over 16 amino acids. This CDR3 reads CASSPSGQGHQETQYF. Written as DNA, the CDR3 is TGTGCCAGCAGCCCCTCGGGACAGGGGCACCAAGAGACCCAGTACTTC.

The J gene is TRBJ2-3, the V gene TRBV11-2; tentatively, D is TRBD1 (5 bases). The CDR3 loop spans 15 amino acids. Germline CDR1 is SGHAT and CDR2 is FQNNGV. V gave up 1 base and J gave up 4 bases, with 12 bases separating them. The CDR3 reads CASSLVAVTADTQYF. The CDR3 coding sequence is TGTGCCAGCAGCTTAGTAGCAGTGACAGCAGATACGCAGTATTTT.